This TCR beta chain originates from a study of CD8 T cells in ankylosing spondylitis. CDR1 is GTSNPN and CDR2 is SVGIG in the germline V gene (reference sequence). The CDR3 extends over 12 amino acids. Between the trimmed V and J ends, which lost 4 bases and 1 base, there was a span of 7 bases. About this clonotype itself: Its antigen is undetermined.

Study-wide points: Some motif variants were previously reported in reactive arthritis synovial fluid and blood. The authors reported significant enrichment of disease-linked clones in matched ankylosing spondylitis synovial fluid. Seemingly characteristic of ankylosing spondylitis blood was a TCR beta motif consisting of about 8 highly homologous variants.

TCRdb processed the 5' RACE reads anew with MiXCR; each CDR3 protein has one entry. The sample lists roughly 230,000 distinct CDR3 sequences, about 10% occurring once. This chain joins TRBV30 and TRBJ2-5; D possibly corresponds to TRBD2 (6 bases). This receptor was taken from a male donor with ankylosing spondylitis or in good health (not recorded which). The material sequenced was blood, either unsorted or a sorted T cell fraction (not recorded which). The CDR3 region is CAWTRGQETQYF. CDR3 nucleotides: TGTGCCTGGACGCGGGGCCAAGAGACCCAGTACTTC.